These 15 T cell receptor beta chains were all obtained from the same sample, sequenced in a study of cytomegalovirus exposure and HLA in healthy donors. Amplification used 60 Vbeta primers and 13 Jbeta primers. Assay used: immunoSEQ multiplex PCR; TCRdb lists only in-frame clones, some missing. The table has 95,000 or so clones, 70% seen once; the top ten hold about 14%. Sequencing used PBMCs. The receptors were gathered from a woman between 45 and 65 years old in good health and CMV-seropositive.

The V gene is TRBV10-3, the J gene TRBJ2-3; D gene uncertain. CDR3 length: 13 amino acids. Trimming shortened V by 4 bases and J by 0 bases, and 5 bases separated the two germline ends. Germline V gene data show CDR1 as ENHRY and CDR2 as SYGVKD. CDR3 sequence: CAISGGSTDTQYF. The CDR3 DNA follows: TGTGCCATCAGTGGCGGCAGCACAGATACGCAGTATTTT.

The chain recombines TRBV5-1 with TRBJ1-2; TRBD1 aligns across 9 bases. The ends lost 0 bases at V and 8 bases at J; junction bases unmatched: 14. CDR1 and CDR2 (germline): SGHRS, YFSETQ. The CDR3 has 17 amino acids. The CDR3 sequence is CASSLVTGQGSGAGYTF. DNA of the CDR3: TGCGCCAGCAGCTTGGTTACAGGACAGGGGAGCGGTGCCGGCTACACCTTC.

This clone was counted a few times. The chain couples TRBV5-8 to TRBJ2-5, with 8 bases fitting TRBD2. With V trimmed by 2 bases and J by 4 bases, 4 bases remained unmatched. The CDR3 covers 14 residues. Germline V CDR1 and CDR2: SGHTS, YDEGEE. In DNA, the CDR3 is TGTGCCAGCAGCTTCGGCGGGAGGACAGAGACCCAGTACTTC. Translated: CASSFGGRTETQYF.

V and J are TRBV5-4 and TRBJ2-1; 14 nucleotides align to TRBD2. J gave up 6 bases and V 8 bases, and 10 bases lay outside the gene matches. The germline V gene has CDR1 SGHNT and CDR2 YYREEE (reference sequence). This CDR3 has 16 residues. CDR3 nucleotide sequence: TGTGCCAGTGCTGCATGGGGACTAGCGGGAGTCAATGAGCAGTTCTTC. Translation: CASAAWGLAGVNEQFF.

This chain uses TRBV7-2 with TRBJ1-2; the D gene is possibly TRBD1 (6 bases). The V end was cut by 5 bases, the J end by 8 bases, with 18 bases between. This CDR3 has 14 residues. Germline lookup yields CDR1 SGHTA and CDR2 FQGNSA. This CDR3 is CASSPYTDRHGYTF. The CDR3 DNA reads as TGTGCCAGCAGCCCTTATACCGACAGGCACGGCTACACCTTC.

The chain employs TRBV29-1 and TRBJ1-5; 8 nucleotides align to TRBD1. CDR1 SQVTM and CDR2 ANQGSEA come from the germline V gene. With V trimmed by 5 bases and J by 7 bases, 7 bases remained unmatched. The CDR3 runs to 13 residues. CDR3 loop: CSVRTGPGQPQHF. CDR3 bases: TGCAGCGTTCGGACAGGGCCAGGACAGCCCCAGCATTTT.

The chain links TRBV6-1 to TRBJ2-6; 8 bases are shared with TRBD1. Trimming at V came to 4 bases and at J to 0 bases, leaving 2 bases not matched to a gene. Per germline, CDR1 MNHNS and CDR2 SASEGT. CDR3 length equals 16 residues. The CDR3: CASSAGQGSGANVLTF. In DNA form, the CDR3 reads TGTGCCAGCAGTGCAGGACAGGGCTCTGGGGCCAACGTCCTGACTTTC.

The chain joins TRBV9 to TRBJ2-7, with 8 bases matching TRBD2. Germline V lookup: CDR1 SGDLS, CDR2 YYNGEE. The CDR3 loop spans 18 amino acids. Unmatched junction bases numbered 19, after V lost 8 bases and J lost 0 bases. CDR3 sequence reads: CARSLSGNEVFISYEQYF. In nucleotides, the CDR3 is TGTGCCAGATCCCTTAGCGGGAACGAGGTCTTCATCTCCTACGAGCAGTACTTC.

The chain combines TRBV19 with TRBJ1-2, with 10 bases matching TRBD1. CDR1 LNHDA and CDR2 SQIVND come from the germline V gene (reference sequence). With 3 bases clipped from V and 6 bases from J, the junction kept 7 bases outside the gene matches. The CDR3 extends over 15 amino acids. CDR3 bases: TGTGCCAGTAGTATCGCCGGACAGGGGGTCAATGGCTACACCTTC. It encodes CASSIAGQGVNGYTF.

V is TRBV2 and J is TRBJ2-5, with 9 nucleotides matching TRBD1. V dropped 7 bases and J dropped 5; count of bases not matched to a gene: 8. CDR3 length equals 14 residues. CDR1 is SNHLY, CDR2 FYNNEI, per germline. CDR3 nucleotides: TGTGCCAGCACTCGGGACAGGGTATCCGAGACCCAGTACTTC. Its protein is CASTRDRVSETQYF.

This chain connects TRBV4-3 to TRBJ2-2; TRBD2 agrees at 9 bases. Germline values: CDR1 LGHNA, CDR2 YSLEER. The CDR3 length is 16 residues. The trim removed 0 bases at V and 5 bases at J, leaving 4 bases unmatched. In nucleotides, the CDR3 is TGCGCCAGCAGCCAAGATGAGGCGGGAGGGACCGGGGAGCTGTTTTTT. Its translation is CASSQDEAGGTGELFF.

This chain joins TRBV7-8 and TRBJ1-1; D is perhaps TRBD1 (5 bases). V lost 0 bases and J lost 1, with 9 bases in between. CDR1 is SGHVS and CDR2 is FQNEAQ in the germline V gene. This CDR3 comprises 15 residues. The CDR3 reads CASSLAGGTNTEAFF. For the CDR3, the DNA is TGTGCCAGCAGCTTAGCTGGGGGGACGAACACTGAAGCTTTCTTT.

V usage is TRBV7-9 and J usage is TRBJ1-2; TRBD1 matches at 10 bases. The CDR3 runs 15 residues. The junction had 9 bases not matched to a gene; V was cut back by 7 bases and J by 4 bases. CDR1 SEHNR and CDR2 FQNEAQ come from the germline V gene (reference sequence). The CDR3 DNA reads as TGTGCCAGCACCCTAGGGACAGGGGAAGTCTATGGCTACACCTTC. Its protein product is CASTLGTGEVYGYTF.

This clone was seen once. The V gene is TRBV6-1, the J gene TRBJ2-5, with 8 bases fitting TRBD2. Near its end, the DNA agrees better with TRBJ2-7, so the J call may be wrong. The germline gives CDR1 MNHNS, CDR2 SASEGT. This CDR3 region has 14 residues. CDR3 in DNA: TGTGCCACCGGGCCGGGACTAGGCTTCTACGAGCAGTACTTC. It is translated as CATGPGLGFYEQYF.

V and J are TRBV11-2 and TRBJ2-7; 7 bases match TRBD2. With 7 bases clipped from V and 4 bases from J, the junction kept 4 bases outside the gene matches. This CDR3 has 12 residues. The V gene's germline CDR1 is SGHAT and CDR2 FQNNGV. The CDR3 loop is CASTHGGYEQYF. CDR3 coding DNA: TGTGCCAGCACCCACGGGGGGTACGAGCAGTACTTC.